Detailed here is one TCR beta chain. Its antigen is currently unknown. The CDR3 length is 13 residues. V was trimmed by 1 base and J by 0 bases, leaving 3 bases between them. Germline assignment: CDR1 SEHNR and CDR2 FQNEAQ (reference sequence). This entry is derived from a study of OX40 agonist ivuxolimab in advanced cancers. Overall study: People who had prior anti-PD-1, anti-PD-L1 or anti-CTLA-4 therapy could take part, and around 40% had some.

Autoimmune disease history or systemic immunosuppression meant exclusion. Whole-study results and caveats: Among T cells, CD8+ cells averaged more expanded clones than CD4+ cells.

Produced via immunoSEQ multiplex PCR; TCRdb's table is partial and in-frame only. The sample includes about 150,000 clones, roughly 91% seen only once; the top ten take roughly 1%. The TCR was taken from an adult with an advanced solid tumor such as melanoma, head and neck, liver or kidney cancer. This specimen was CD4+ or CD8+ T cells sorted from blood, taken in a trial of the OX40 agonist ivuxolimab. The rearrangement links TRBV7-9 to TRBJ1-1; no reliable D call. CDR3 in amino acids: CASSLELNTEAFF. The DNA of the CDR3 is TGTGCCAGCAGCTTAGAACTGAACACTGAAGCTTTCTTT.